One sample yielded the 20 T cell receptor beta chains listed below, sequenced in a study of regulatory T cells in long-lasting Graves disease. Time point reported: persistent/refractory GD, antithyroid drugs over 5 years with positive TRAb. PBMC RNA was the source of the TCR library. Building the TCR beta libraries relied on iRepertoire HTBI primers, and CDR3 regions underwent Arm-PCR. TCRdb fed the multiplex PCR reads into MiXCR, producing one record per CDR3 protein. The sample holds 450,000 or so distinct CDR3 sequences; roughly 22% are singletons and the top ten take about an eighth. The source material was peripheral blood mononuclear cells (PBMCs), sampled when the disease was refractory, from a patient treated with antithyroid drugs. These receptors all stem from a female donor with Graves disease.

This clonotype showed up many times. The chain links TRBV2 to TRBJ1-3; no definite D call. The CDR3 length is 14 residues. Germline loops: CDR1 SNHLY, CDR2 FYNNEI. V was trimmed by 4 bases and J by 0 bases, leaving 7 bases between them. The CDR3 loop is CASSAGSSGNTIYF. In DNA, the CDR3 is TGTGCCAGCAGTGCGGGCAGCTCTGGAAACACCATATATTTT.

V is TRBV14 and J is TRBJ1-6; D remains ambiguous. Germline CDR1 is SGHDN and CDR2 is FVKESK. Trimming removed 3 bases from V and 10 bases from J, with 10 bases in between. CDR3 length equals 13 residues. CDR3 in amino acids: CASSHGVSSPLHF. CDR3 nucleotides: TGTGCCAGCAGCCACGGAGTCTCCTCACCCCTCCACTTT.

The chain couples TRBV7-2 to TRBJ2-2, with 11 bases aligning to TRBD2. Germline V gene lookup returns CDR1 SGHTA and CDR2 FQGNSA. With V trimmed by 2 bases and J by 0 bases, 2 bases remained unmatched. The length of the CDR3 is 17 residues. DNA for the CDR3: TGTGCCAGCAGCTTACAGGGACTAGCGGCGAACACCGGGGAGCTGTTTTTT. Translation gives CASSLQGLAANTGELFF.

This clonotype was seen ten or more times. This chain connects TRBV10-3 to TRBJ1-4, with D possibly being TRBD1 (5 bases). Per germline, CDR1 ENHRY and CDR2 SYGVKD. The CDR3 runs to 14 residues. Trimming took off 0 bases at V and 8 bases at J, with 10 bases between the two ends. The CDR3 nucleotides read TGTGCCATCAGTGAGTCGGGACGTGGAGAAAAACTGTTTTTT. It specifies CAISESGRGEKLFF.

This clonotype has more than one count but fewer than ten. V is TRBV10-3 and J is TRBJ1-6; 9 bases align to TRBD1. J lost 9 bases, V lost 5 bases, and 5 bases had no gene match. Germline CDR1 reads ENHRY; CDR2 reads SYGVKD. This CDR3 is 14 amino acids long. The CDR3 nucleotides are TGTGCCATCAGTATACAGGGGGCGAGTTCACCCCTCCACTTT. Translating gives CAISIQGASSPLHF.

There are many counts of this clonotype. The gene calls are TRBV12-3 or TRBV12-4 and TRBJ2-7; tentatively, D is TRBD1 (7 bases). The CDR3 contains 16 residues. The ends were cut back, 5 bases at V and 5 bases at J, with 22 bases in the middle. CDR3 sequence reads: CASSLQGDRGFHEQYF. As DNA, the CDR3 is TGTGCCAGCAGTCTCCAGGGGGATCGGGGGTTCCACGAGCAGTACTTC.

This clonotype was counted ten times or more. The chain recombines TRBV12-3 or TRBV12-4 with TRBJ1-2; no clear D. The CDR3 covers 11 residues. Trimming shortened V by 6 bases and J by 8 bases, and 10 bases separated the two germline ends. Written as DNA, the CDR3 is TGTGCCAGCAGCGGTATCGGGGGCTACACCTTC. It specifies CASSGIGGYTF.

This clonotype was picked up a small number of times. The chain employs TRBV11-2 and TRBJ2-2, with D possibly TRBD1 on 6 matching bases. V lost 5 bases, J lost 5 bases, and 18 bases lay in between. The CDR3 extends over 16 amino acids. The germline CDR1 and CDR2 sequences are SGHAT and FQNNGV. The CDR3 nucleotides read TGTGCCAGCAGCGCTGCAGGGGCCGGTCGGACCGGGGAGCTGTTTTTT. Translating gives CASSAAGAGRTGELFF.

The chain employs TRBV11-2 and TRBJ2-3; possible D gene TRBD1, 5 bases. V lost 5 bases and J lost 7, with 31 bases in between. Germline CDR1 SGHAT, CDR2 FQNNGV. The CDR3 length is 19 residues. The CDR3 sequence is CASSLFRTKGGAHINTQYF. The CDR3 nucleotides read TGTGCCAGCAGCCTATTTAGAACGAAGGGTGGGGCCCACATAAATACGCAGTATTTT.

Of note for this clonotype: A junction end diverges from the germline sequence, so it may reflect a read error. The chain has TRBV6-9 and TRBJ1-3; D unresolved. Germline V CDR1 and CDR2: MNHGY, SVAAGI. The CDR3 runs 15 residues. As DNA, the CDR3 is TGTGCCAGCAGTTACGAGGCAGGCCCTGGAAACACCGTATATTTT. Encoded protein: CASSYEAGPGNTVYF.

This clonotype has at least ten counts. The V and J genes are TRBV3-1 and TRBJ1-2, with D uncertain. Germline values: CDR1 LGHDT, CDR2 YNNKEL (reference sequence). Between the trimmed V and J ends, which lost 0 bases and 2 bases, there was a span of 4 bases. There are 13 residues in the CDR3. CDR3 bases: TGTGCCAGCAGCCAAGATGGAAACTATGGCTACACCTTC. This gives the protein CASSQDGNYGYTF.

This clonotype was picked up many times. V usage is TRBV2 and J usage is TRBJ2-5; tentative D call: TRBD2 (6 bases). Germline V gives CDR1 SNHLY, CDR2 FYNNEI. This CDR3 spans 15 amino acids. The V and J ends lost 2 bases and 4 bases respectively, with 14 bases between them. CDR3 coding DNA: TGTGCCAGCAGTGAAAGGTCGGGGGTTGGAGAGACCCAGTACTTC. Translated, it gives CASSERSGVGETQYF.

Ten or more counts support this clonotype. The chain carries TRBV12-3 or TRBV12-4 and TRBJ2-7, with 7 nucleotides matching TRBD1. The junction had 10 bases not matched to a gene; V was cut back by 3 bases and J by 5 bases. The CDR3 runs 15 residues. Here the CDR3 reads CASSFYGQGENEQYF. The CDR3 nucleotides read TGTGCCAGCAGTTTCTACGGCCAGGGGGAGAACGAGCAGTACTTC.

The chain employs TRBV5-1 and TRBJ1-2; TRBD1 matches 10 bases. The germline V gene encodes CDR1 SGHRS and CDR2 YFSETQ. This CDR3 region has 14 residues. Trimming took 0 bases from V and 6 from J; bases not matched to a gene: 2. CDR3 in amino acids: CASSLAGTGDGYTF. The CDR3 region has the DNA TGCGCCAGCAGCTTGGCCGGGACAGGGGATGGCTACACCTTC.

This clonotype appeared a few times. The chain combines TRBV28 with TRBJ2-6; D call uncertain. The CDR3 totals 12 residues. Germline V gene lookup returns CDR1 MDHEN and CDR2 SYDVKM. V was trimmed by 10 bases and J by 4 bases, leaving 8 bases between them. The CDR3 DNA sequence: TGTGCCACCGGAACCGGGGCCAACGTCCTGACTTTC. Translating it yields CATGTGANVLTF. The full variable domain, rest sourced from reference TRBV28 and TRBJ2-6, is DVKVTQSSRYLVKRTGEKVFLECVQDMDHENMFWYRQDPGLGLRLIYFSYDVKMKEKGDIPEGYSVSREKKERFSLILESASTNQTSMYLCATGTGANVLTFGAGSRLTVL.

This clonotype appeared a few times. The chain links TRBV6-1 to TRBJ2-7; possible D gene TRBD1, 5 bases. The CDR3 loop spans 13 amino acids. V was cut by 3 bases and J by 4 bases, with 10 bases left in between. Germline V gives CDR1 MNHNS, CDR2 SASEGT. For the CDR3, the DNA is TGTGCCAGCAGTGATGACAGCCGGTACGAGCAGTACTTC. It yields the protein CASSDDSRYEQYF.

This rearrangement joins TRBV6-1 to TRBJ1-5; 8 nucleotides agree with TRBD1. Looked up from germline, CDR1 is MNHNS and CDR2 is SASEGT. This CDR3 has 14 residues. V lost 11 bases to trimming and J lost 7 bases; unmatched junction nucleotides: 13. The DNA of the CDR3 is TGTGCCGGGAGGGGCCAGGGGGCCGGGCAGCCCCAGCATTTT. This gives the protein CAGRGQGAGQPQHF.

There are a few counts of this clonotype. The chain uses TRBV7-3 and TRBJ2-1, with 11 bases matching TRBD2. The CDR3 is 13 amino acids. V lost 7 bases, J lost 7 bases, and 3 bases stayed unmatched. In germline, CDR1 is SGHTA, CDR2 FQGTGA. The DNA for the CDR3 is TGTGCCAGCAAGCTAGCGGGAGGTAATGAGCAGTTCTTC. Its translation: CASKLAGGNEQFF.

V and J are TRBV14 and TRBJ2-5; D might be TRBD1 or TRBD2, each matching 6 bases. Trimming removed 3 bases from V and 5 bases from J, with 22 bases in between. Germline assignment: CDR1 SGHDN and CDR2 FVKESK. CDR3 length: 17 amino acids. The CDR3 sequence is CASSHHQGTGRGETQYF. CDR3 in DNA: TGTGCCAGCAGCCACCACCAGGGGACTGGTCGGGGCGAGACCCAGTACTTC.

Concerning this clonotype: A much larger clone sits a single nucleotide away, making a read error possible. V usage is TRBV2 and J usage is TRBJ1-3; D gene uncertain. The CDR3 totals 15 residues. Germline V gives CDR1 SNHLY, CDR2 FYNNEI. In nucleotides, the CDR3 is TGTGCCAGCGGCCTCCAACCAAACCTTGGAAACACCATGTATTTT. Protein product: CASGLQPNLGNTMYF.